One sample yielded the 6 T cell receptor beta chains listed below, sequenced in a study of blood T cell repertoires in COVID-19. Only in-frame clones appear in the TCRdb table, and some are missing; sequencing was by immunoSEQ multiplex PCR. The sample records over 350,000 clones, 75% to 90% being singletons. The sample comprised peripheral blood. Receptors were obtained from a woman aged 25-40 years with active or convalescent COVID-19.

This sequence joins TRBV6-6 and TRBJ1-3; D is unclear. The CDR3 covers 15 residues. V lost 5 bases, J lost 4 bases, and 15 bases lay in between. In germline, CDR1 is MNHNY, CDR2 SVGAGI (reference sequence). The CDR3 reads CASSRSIAVGNTIYF. The CDR3 DNA reads as TGTGCCAGCAGTCGATCCATAGCGGTAGGAAACACCATATATTTT.

This chain links TRBV11-2 with TRBJ1-1; D is uncertain. Germline V lookup: CDR1 SGHAT, CDR2 FQNNGV. This CDR3 spans 13 amino acids. Trimming cost V 0 bases and J 3 bases, with 5 bases left between them. In nucleotides, the CDR3 is TGTGCCAGCAGCTTAGATCAGTACACTGAAGCTTTCTTT. It translates to CASSLDQYTEAFF. Full variable domain (remainder filled in from reference TRBV11-2 and TRBJ1-1): EAGVAQSPRYKIIEKRQSVAFWCNPISGHATLYWYQQILGQGPKLLIQFQNNGVVDDSQLPKDRFSAERLKGVDSTLKIQPAKLEDSAVYLCASSLDQYTEAFFGQGTRLTVV.

The V call is TRBV4-2, the J call TRBJ1-2; TRBD1 agrees at 7 bases. Germline-derived CDR1 and CDR2 are LGHNA and YNFKEQ. The CDR3 is made up of 14 amino acids. V lost 1 base to trimming and J lost 4 bases; unmatched junction nucleotides: 3. This chain's CDR3 is CASSQGQGSYGYTF. The CDR3 coding sequence is TGTGCCAGCAGCCAAGGACAGGGCTCCTATGGCTACACCTTC.

This chain connects TRBV30 to TRBJ2-2, with TRBD2 matching 10 bases. Germline CDR1 is GTSNPN and CDR2 is SVGIG (reference sequence). V trimming: 1 base; J trimming: 4 bases; junction bases outside the gene matches: 3. The CDR3 is made up of 15 amino acids. Here the CDR3 reads CAWSAAGGPTGELFF. CDR3 DNA: TGTGCCTGGAGTGCAGCGGGAGGGCCCACCGGGGAGCTGTTTTTT.

The V call is TRBV29-1, the J call TRBJ1-2; 9 bases align to TRBD1. Germline CDR1 and CDR2: SQVTM and ANQGSEA. Trimming cost V 5 bases and J 4 bases; bases outside gene matches: 2. There are 12 residues in the CDR3. The CDR3 bases are TGCAGCGTTCCGACAGGGGGCTATGGCTACACCTTC. Its translation is CSVPTGGYGYTF.

V gene TRBV5-1 combines with J gene TRBJ1-1; D uncertain. From germline, CDR1 is SGHRS and CDR2 YFSETQ. The CDR3 is 13 amino acids. Between the trimmed V and J ends, which lost 5 bases and 6 bases, there was a span of 14 bases. Written as DNA, the CDR3 is TGCGCCAGCAGTCTGGCAGGTCGGTCTGAAGCTTTCTTT. Its protein product is CASSLAGRSEAFF.